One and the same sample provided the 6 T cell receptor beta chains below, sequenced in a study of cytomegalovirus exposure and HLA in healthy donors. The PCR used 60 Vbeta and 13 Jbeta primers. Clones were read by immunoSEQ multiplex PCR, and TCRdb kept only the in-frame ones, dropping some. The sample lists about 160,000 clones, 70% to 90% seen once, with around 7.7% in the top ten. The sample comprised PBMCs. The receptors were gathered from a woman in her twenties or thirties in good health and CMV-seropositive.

CDR3 sequence: CASSLAPQDYEQYF. CDR3 DNA sequence: TGCGCCAGCAGCTTGGCCCCCCAGGACTACGAGCAGTACTTC. J is TRBJ2-7 and V is TRBV5-1; D remains ambiguous. This CDR3 has 14 amino acids. CDR1 is SGHRS and CDR2 is YFSETQ in the germline V gene. V was cut by 0 bases and J by 3 bases, with 10 bases left in between.

The CDR3 sequence is CASPGLIYNEQFF. The CDR3 DNA is TGTGCCAGCCCGGGGTTGATTTACAATGAGCAGTTCTTC. The chain uses TRBV25-1 and TRBJ2-1; perhaps TRBD2 as D (5 bases). V lost 8 bases and J lost 4, with 12 bases in between. This CDR3 has 13 amino acids. Germline V gene sequence: CDR1 MGHDK, CDR2 SYGVNS. The variable domain in full, completed from reference TRBV25-1 and TRBJ2-1, reads EADIYQTPRYLVIGTGKKITLECSQTMGHDKMYWYQQDPGMELHLIHYSYGVNSTEKGDLSSESTVSRIRTEHFPLTLESARPSHTSQYLCASPGLIYNEQFFGPGTRLTVL.

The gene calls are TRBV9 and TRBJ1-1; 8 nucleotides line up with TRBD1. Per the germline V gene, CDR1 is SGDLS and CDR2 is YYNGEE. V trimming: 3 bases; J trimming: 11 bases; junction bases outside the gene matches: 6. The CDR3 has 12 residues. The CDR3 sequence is CASSGAGGHAFF. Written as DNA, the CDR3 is TGTGCCAGCAGCGGGGCAGGGGGCCATGCTTTCTTT.

The CDR3 nucleotides read TGTGCCAGCAGCCCCCAAACGAGGGGACTCCCTAGCGGGGGATTGCACAATGAGCAGTTCTTC. Translating it yields CASSPQTRGLPSGGLHNEQFF. The chain links TRBV7-3 to TRBJ2-1; 10 positions match TRBD2. This CDR3 has 21 amino acids. After removal of 5 bases from V and 5 bases from J, the junction contained 24 bases not matched to a gene. CDR1 is SGHTA, CDR2 FQGTGA, per germline.

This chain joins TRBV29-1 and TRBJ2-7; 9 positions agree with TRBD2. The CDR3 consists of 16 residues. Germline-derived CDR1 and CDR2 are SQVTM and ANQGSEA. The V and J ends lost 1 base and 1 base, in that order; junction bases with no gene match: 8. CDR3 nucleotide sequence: TGCAGCGTTGAAGGACTAGCGGCCGTATCTTCCTACGAGCAGTACTTC. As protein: CSVEGLAAVSSYEQYF.

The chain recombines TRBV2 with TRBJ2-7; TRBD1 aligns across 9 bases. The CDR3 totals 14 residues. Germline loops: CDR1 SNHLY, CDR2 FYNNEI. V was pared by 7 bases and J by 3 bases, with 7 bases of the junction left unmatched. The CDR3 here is CASTTQGANYEQYF. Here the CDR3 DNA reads TGTGCCAGCACCACACAGGGGGCGAACTACGAGCAGTACTTC.